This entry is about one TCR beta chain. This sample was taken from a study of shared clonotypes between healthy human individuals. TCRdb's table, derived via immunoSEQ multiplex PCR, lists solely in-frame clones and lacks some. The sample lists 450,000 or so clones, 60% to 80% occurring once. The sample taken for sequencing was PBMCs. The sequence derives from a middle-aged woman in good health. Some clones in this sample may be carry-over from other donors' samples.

The CDR3 DNA reads as TGCGCCAGCAGCTTGGTTGGGGCAACTAATGAAAAACTGTTTTTT. Its translation is CASSLVGATNEKLFF. The V and J genes are TRBV5-1 and TRBJ1-4, with D hard to call. Germline values: CDR1 SGHRS, CDR2 YFSETQ. The CDR3 consists of 15 residues. With 0 bases removed from V and 0 bases from J, the gap between germline ends came to 6 bases.